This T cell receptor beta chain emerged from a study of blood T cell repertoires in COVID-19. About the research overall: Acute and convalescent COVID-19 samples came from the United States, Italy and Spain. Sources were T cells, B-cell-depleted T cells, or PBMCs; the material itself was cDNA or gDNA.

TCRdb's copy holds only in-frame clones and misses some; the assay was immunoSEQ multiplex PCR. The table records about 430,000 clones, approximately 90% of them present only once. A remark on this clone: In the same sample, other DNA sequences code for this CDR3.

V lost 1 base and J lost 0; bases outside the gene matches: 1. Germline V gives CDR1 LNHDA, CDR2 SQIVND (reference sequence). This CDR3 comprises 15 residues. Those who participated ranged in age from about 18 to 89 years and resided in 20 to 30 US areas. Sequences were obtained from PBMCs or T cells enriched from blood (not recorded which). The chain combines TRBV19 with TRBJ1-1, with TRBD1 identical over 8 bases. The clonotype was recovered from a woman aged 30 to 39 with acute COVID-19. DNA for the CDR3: TGTGCCAGTAGTATAGGACAGGGGATGAACACTGAAGCTTTCTTT. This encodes CASSIGQGMNTEAFF.